This TCR beta chain was captured by sequencing in a study of blood T cell repertoires in COVID-19 (dated by TCRdb to the early 2020s). For the study in its entirety: The collaborator samples originated in the United States, Italy and Spain and spanned the acute and convalescent phases of COVID-19. The material from the prospective study consisted of cDNA or gDNA derived from T cells, B-cell-depleted T cells, or PBMCs. Deeply sampled blood TCRbeta repertoires from subjects exposed to, actively infected with, or recovered from COVID-19 were included in the dataset. The repertoires were made available in a free public database intended to serve as a resource for research on the immune response to SARS-CoV-2. The samples were drawn from two sources: the first 160 participants of the ongoing ImmuneRACE study, and about 1,300 subjects contributed by 6 global collaborators. A de-identified subject ID, COVID-19 status, age in years and sex were almost always included in the sample metadata. Where available, HLA class I and class II types were obtained from metadata supplied by the sample provider rather than from assay-based typing.

This clone was picked up one time. Its target antigen remains unknown. Per-base qualities were not stored, and no clone one base away is much larger. TCRbeta CDR3 regions were amplified from genomic DNA using the immunoSEQ Assay, a bias-controlled multiplex PCR. The original methods were these. Nucleated cell counts per sample were estimated from amplification of reference gene primers within the assay. To quantify the absolute abundance of each unique TCRbeta CDR3 rearrangement, sequence reads were collapsed and filtered. Productive Simpson clonality was computed per sample as the square root of Simpson's diversity index over productive rearrangements. TCRdb took over this immuneACCESS table, retaining in-frame rearrangements with V and J assigned. Such tables are incomplete; in checked studies, under half of the missing clones stem from an unresolved V gene, and the remainder is unexplained. The DNA was the basis for D and trimming; V, J and clone size are from that table. This sample is represented by some 150,000 clones; roughly 80% of them were singletons. The ten most abundant clones make up 5% to 6.5% of the sample.

What the research found in general, with its limitations: The amount of clinical and demographic metadata varied by source and participant and was provided uncurated.

The CDR3 sequence holds 14 residues, the cysteine and phenylalanine included. Only the CDR3 part of the read is kept: 42 bases, read in frame from the first base. Relative to germline, V is 1 base shorter and J is 4 bases shorter, with 11 bases between their ends. CDR1 is given as SGHDT and CDR2 as YYEEEE, both from the germline V gene. Enrolling through a virtual design, the prospective study's participants ranged in age from roughly 18 to 95 years and lived across 20 to 30 United States geographic areas. In the prospective study, participants were assigned to cohorts based on the clinical history participants reported in a screening survey and a study questionnaire. ImmuneRACE Cohort 3 recovered participants were defined by two consecutive negative NP/OP PCR tests, healthcare professional clearance, or symptom resolution. In the prospective study, mobile phlebotomists collected whole blood, serum and a nasopharyngeal or oropharyngeal swab from each participant. Over a roughly two-month period, participants in the prospective study had the option of providing additional blood draws and questionnaires. Prospective study blood samples were shipped either frozen or at room temperature before DNA extraction.

Sequenced input: PBMCs or T cells enriched from blood (not recorded which). This TCR was recovered from a woman aged 50 to 65 who had recovered from COVID-19. This chain is built from TRBV5-6 and TRBJ1-2, and possibly TRBD1, on 6 matching bases. The CDR3 region has the sequence CASSLFTGFYGYTF. The sequenced DNA: TGTGCCAGCAGCTTGTTTACAGGGTTCTATGGCTACACCTTC.